The rows below give T cell receptor beta chains drawn from one sample of a study of control samples from healthy donors and cancer patients. The assay was immunoSEQ multiplex PCR, and TCRdb's table has in-frame clones only and misses some. The sample shows 40,000 to 65,000 clones, around 90% of them seen only once. Material: PBMCs. The receptors here all came from a man aged 55 to 70 with head and neck cancer. Both conserved end residues are part of each CDR3. A D gene is named only where the DNA matches it firmly. Size is omitted from some rows. Given values are once, few, many or a class for expanded clones.

j_call	v_call	clone_size	d_call	cdr3_nt	cdr3_aa
TRBJ2-1	TRBV27	-	-	TGTGCCAGCAGTTTAAAATGGCGGCTCTCCTACAATGAGCAGTTCTTC	CASSLKWRLSYNEQFF
TRBJ1-1	TRBV4-1	-	-	TGCGCCAGCAGCCAAGACCCAAGGGGGGCTACCGAAGCTTTCTTT	CASSQDPRGATEAFF
TRBJ2-4	TRBV25-1	-	-	TGTGCCAGCAGTGTATCGGGGGCCAAAAACATTCAGTACTTC	CASSVSGAKNIQYF
TRBJ1-6	TRBV19	-	TRBD1	TGTGCCAGTAGTATGCGACGAGGACAGGGGTTCGGATCACCCCTCCACTTT	CASSMRRGQGFGSPLHF
TRBJ2-3	TRBV10-1	-	TRBD2	TGCGCCAGCAGTCTCCGGGAGGCAGATACGCAGTATTTT	CASSLREADTQYF
TRBJ1-1	TRBV5-1	few	-	TGCGCCAGCAGCAATCAGGGTCACACTGAAGCTTTCTTT	CASSNQGHTEAFF
TRBJ1-2	TRBV12-3/TRBV12-4	-	-	TGTGCCAGCAGTCCTAACTATGGCTACACCTTC	CASSPNYGYTF
TRBJ1-2	TRBV7-2	-	TRBD1	TGTGCCAGCAGCCGAGGACAGGGGAATGGCTACACCTTC	CASSRGQGNGYTF
TRBJ1-5	TRBV19	few	-	TGTGCCACCACCGGTTTAGGGGTCAATCAGCCCCAGCATTTT	CATTGLGVNQPQHF
TRBJ2-7	TRBV19	-	-	TGTGCCAGTACCCCGGGACATGGACCCTACGAGCAGTACTTC	CASTPGHGPYEQYF
TRBJ2-1	TRBV19	-	-	TGTGCCAGTAGGGACGGGTCTATTTTGGATGAGCAGTTCTTC	CASRDGSILDEQFF
TRBJ2-7	TRBV7-9	few	-	TGTGCCAGCAGCTTAGCATCGGGTCAGGGTAGGGAGCAGTACTTC	CASSLASGQGREQYF
TRBJ1-5	TRBV7-8	-	-	TGTGCCAGCAGCTTAGCGGACAGAAATAGCAATCAGCCCCAGCATTTT	CASSLADRNSNQPQHF
TRBJ1-1	TRBV5-6	-	-	TGTGCCAGCAGCCCGGCAGAAATGAACACTGAAGCTTTCTTT	CASSPAEMNTEAFF
TRBJ2-5	TRBV4-3	-	TRBD2	TGCGCCAGCAGCCAAGAATATTGGGGGGGTTTAACTCAACAAGAGACCCAGTACTTC	CASSQEYWGGLTQQETQYF
TRBJ2-7	TRBV7-3	-	TRBD1	TGTGCCAGCAGCTTAACGGCACCGGGACAGGGCCTCTCCTACGAGCAGTACTTC	CASSLTAPGQGLSYEQYF
TRBJ1-2	TRBV7-2	-	-	TGTGCCAGCAGCTTAGCCCCTTCAGCAGTAACTAACTATGGCTACACCTTC	CASSLAPSAVTNYGYTF
TRBJ1-6	TRBV6-2/TRBV6-3	-	-	TGTGCCAGCAGTTCCGGGGACGTGGAAATCCTCCACTTT	CASSSGDVEILHF
TRBJ2-1	TRBV6-5	-	-	TGTGCCAGCAGTTACTCGTTGGGGAACACTGGGGATGAGCAGTTCTTC	CASSYSLGNTGDEQFF
TRBJ2-2	TRBV6-5	once	-	TGTGCCAGCGCAGAGGACACCGGGGAGCTGTTTTTT	CASAEDTGELFF
TRBJ2-4	TRBV7-7	-	-	TGTGCTAGCAGCCCGGCGGGGCCAGCCAAAAACATTCAGTACTTC	CASSPAGPAKNIQYF
TRBJ1-5	TRBV4-2	-	-	TGTGCCAGCAGCCCTACCGGACAGAACAATCAGCCCCAGCATTTT	CASSPTGQNNQPQHF
TRBJ1-1	TRBV28	-	-	TGTGCCAGCAGTATGGGGGGGGGTGTGGGCACTGAAGCTTTCTTT	CASSMGGGVGTEAFF
TRBJ1-2	TRBV7-9	-	-	TGTGCCAGCAGCTTAGATTTAATATGGGAGTCCTATGGCTACACCTTC	CASSLDLIWESYGYTF
TRBJ2-3	TRBV4-3	-	-	TGCGCCAGCAGCCAAGATGACGTAGGCCAGGTCCCAGATACGCAGTATTTT	CASSQDDVGQVPDTQYF
TRBJ1-2	TRBV6-5	-	-	TGTGCCAGCGTCCTTACAGGCGGATACGGCGACTACACCTTC	CASVLTGGYGDYTF